The clone carrying this T cell receptor (beta chain) has ten or more counts. Its antigen is undetermined. This sample is drawn from a study of T cells after yellow fever vaccination. Study at large: Preparing low-cell-number fractions relied on SMART-Seq v4 Ultra Low Input.

Findings of the study overall: A minor fraction of clonotypes spanned both CD4 and CD8 compartments. There was a possibility that FACS-sorted repertoires contained abundant clonotypes contaminating from the bulk population.

Germline CDR1 reads MGHRA; CDR2 reads YSYEKL. After removal of 0 bases from V and 7 bases from J, the junction contained 7 bases not matched to a gene. The CDR3 consists of 15 residues. TCRdb redid the calling of the 5' RACE reads with MiXCR, one entry per CDR3 protein. The repertoire consists of about 370,000 distinct CDR3 sequences, with 11% occurring once and the leading ten covering roughly 18%. Sequences were derived from PBMCs, sampled on the day of the first yellow fever vaccination. V is TRBV4-1 and J is TRBJ2-7; 9 bases are shared with TRBD2. This receptor was identified in a young man who received the YFV17D yellow fever vaccine. The CDR3 region has the DNA TGCGCCAGCAGCCAAGATCCCCTAGCGGGGCGGGAGCAGTACGTC. It is translated as CASSQDPLAGREQYV.